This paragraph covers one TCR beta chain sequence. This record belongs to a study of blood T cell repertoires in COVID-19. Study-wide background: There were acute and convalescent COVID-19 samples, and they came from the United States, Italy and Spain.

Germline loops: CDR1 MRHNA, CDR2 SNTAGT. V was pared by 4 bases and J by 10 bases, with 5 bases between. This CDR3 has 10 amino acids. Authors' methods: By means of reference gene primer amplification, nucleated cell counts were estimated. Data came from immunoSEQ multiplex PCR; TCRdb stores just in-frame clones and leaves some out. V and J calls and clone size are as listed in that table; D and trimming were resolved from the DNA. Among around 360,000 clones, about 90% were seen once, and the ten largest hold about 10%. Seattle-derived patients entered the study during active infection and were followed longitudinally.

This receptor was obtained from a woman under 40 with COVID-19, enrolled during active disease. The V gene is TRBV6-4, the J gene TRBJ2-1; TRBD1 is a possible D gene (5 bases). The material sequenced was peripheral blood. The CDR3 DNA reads TGTGCCAGCAGTGGGGGCGAGCAGTTCTTC. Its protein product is CASSGGEQFF.